This TCR beta chain was identified during a study of blood T cell repertoires in COVID-19. This table comes from immunoSEQ multiplex PCR, and its TCRdb copy is limited to in-frame clones, with some not included. The table has about 400,000 clones, around 84% seen once; the top ten hold around 3%. The CDR3 loop spans 17 amino acids. The germline V and J ends were trimmed by 0 bases and 0 bases, with 12 bases remaining between them. Germline V CDR1 and CDR2: SGDLS, YYNGEE. This chain uses TRBV9 with TRBJ2-2, with a weak D call TRBD1 (6 bases). Sample: peripheral blood. This clonotype was sampled from a human donor in a cohort sampled during active COVID-19. CDR3 bases: TGTGCCAGCAGCGTAGCCAGGGACACCCCGAACACCGGGGAGCTGTTTTTT. Its translation is CASSVARDTPNTGELFF. The whole variable domain, filled in from reference TRBV9 and TRBJ2-2, reads DSGVTQTPKHLITATGQRVTLRCSPRSGDLSVYWYQQSLDQGLQFLIQYYNGEERAKGNILERFSAQQFPDLHSELNLSSLELGDSALYFCASSVARDTPNTGELFFGEGSRLTVL.